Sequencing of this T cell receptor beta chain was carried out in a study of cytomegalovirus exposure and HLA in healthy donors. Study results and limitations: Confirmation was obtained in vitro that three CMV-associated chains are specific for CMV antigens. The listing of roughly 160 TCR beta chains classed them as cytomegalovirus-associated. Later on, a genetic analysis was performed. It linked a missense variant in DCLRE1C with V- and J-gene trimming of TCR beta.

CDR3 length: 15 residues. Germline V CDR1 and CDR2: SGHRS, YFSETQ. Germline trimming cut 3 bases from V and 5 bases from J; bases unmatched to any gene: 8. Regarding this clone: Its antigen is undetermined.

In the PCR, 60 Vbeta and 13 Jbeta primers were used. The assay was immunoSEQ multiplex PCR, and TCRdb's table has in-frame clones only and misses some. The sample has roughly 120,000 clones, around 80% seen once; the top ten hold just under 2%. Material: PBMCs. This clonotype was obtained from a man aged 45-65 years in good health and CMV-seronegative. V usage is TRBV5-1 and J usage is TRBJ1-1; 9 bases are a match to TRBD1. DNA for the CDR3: TGCGCCAGCAGCTCGGGACAGGGCTTGGAGACTGAAGCTTTCTTT. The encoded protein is CASSSGQGLETEAFF.